Described below is a single T cell receptor (beta chain) sequence and its context. The antigen is undetermined. This sample was included in a study of cytomegalovirus exposure and HLA in healthy donors. Overall study results and limits: Reportedly, a later analysis found an Asian-associated ancestry cluster had fewer N-insertions than the approximately 600-donor mean. HLA-A and HLA-B allele assignments for most subjects were reportedly predicted accurately using TCR beta sequences. Analyzed later, association rates of TCRs varied across HLA loci, with DRB1 most and HLA-C fewest. Earlier analysis found most TCR beta V segments productive about 90% or about 30% of the time.

From germline, CDR1 is LNHNV and CDR2 YYDKDF (reference sequence). The CDR3 covers 17 residues. The V gene end was trimmed by 6 bases and the J gene end by 5 bases; junction bases not matched to a gene: 11. PCR used 60 Vbeta primers and 13 Jbeta primers. Produced via immunoSEQ multiplex PCR; TCRdb's table is partial and in-frame only. The table includes around 210,000 clones, approximately 84% detected once. Sequenced: PBMCs. The chain links TRBV15 to TRBJ2-5; 14 nucleotides line up with TRBD2. This TCR was sampled from a girl aged 2 to 10 in good health and CMV-seronegative. The CDR3 here is CATSLGLAGVDKETQYF. The CDR3 DNA reads TGTGCCACCAGTCTGGGACTAGCGGGAGTGGATAAGGAGACCCAGTACTTC.